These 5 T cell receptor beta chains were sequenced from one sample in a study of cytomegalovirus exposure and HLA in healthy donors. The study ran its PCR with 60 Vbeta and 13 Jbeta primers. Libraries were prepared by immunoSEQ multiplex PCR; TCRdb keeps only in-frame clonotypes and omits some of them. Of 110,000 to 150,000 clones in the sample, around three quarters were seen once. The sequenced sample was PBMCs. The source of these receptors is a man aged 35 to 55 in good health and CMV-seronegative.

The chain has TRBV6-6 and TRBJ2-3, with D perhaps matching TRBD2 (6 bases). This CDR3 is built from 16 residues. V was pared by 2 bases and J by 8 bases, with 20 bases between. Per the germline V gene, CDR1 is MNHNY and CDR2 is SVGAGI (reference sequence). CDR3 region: CASSYVTGPRAGTQYF. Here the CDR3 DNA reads TGTGCCAGCAGTTACGTGACCGGCCCTCGAGCGGGTACGCAGTATTTT.

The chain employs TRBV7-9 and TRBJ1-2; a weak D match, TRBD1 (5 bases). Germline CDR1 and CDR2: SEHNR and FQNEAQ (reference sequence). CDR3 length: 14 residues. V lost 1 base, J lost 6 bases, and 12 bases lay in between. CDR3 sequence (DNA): TGTGCCAGCAGCTTAGGGGGGGTCACCAATGGCTACACCTTC. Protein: CASSLGGVTNGYTF.

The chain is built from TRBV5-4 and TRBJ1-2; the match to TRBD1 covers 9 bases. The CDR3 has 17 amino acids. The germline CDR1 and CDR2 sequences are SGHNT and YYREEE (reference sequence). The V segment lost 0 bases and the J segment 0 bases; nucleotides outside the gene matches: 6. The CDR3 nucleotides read TGTGCCAGCAGCTTGGCGACAGGGGGATCAGCTAACTATGGCTACACCTTC. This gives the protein CASSLATGGSANYGYTF.

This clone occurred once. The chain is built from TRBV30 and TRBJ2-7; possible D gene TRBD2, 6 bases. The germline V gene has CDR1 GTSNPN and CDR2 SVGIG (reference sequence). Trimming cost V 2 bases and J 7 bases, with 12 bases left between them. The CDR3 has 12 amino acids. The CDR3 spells CAWSLTSGEQYF. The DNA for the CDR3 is TGTGCCTGGAGTCTGACTAGTGGGGAGCAGTACTTC.

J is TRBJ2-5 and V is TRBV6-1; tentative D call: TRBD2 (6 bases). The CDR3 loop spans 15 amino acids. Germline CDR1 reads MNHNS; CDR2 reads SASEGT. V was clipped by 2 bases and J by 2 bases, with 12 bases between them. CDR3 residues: CASSEWTTRQETQYF. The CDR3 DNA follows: TGTGCCAGCAGTGAATGGACTACCCGACAAGAGACCCAGTACTTC.